This paragraph covers one TCR beta chain sequence. The antigen remains unidentified. Trimming removed 4 bases from V and 4 bases from J; junction bases left unmatched: 5. Germline CDR1 and CDR2: SGHRS and YFSETQ. The CDR3 loop spans 16 amino acids. The source of the sample is a study of T cell clonotyping in hematopoietic cell transplantation. Study results and limitations: After transplant, recipient diversity fell while pathologically expanded clonotypes grew through day 180.

As to time point: recipient sample about 28 days before transplant, after cytoreduction. TCRdb's table, derived via immunoSEQ multiplex PCR, lists solely in-frame clones and lacks some. The repertoire consists of some 28,000 clones, with roughly 84% occurring once and the leading ten covering approximately 1.7%. The TCR comes from a man in his forties or fifties with acute myeloid leukemia. Some clones in this sample may be carry-over from other donors' samples. The J gene is TRBJ2-1, the V gene TRBV5-1; 13 bases line up with TRBD2. This material consisted of peripheral blood mononuclear cells, taken before stem cell transplant. DNA of the CDR3: TGCGCCAGCAGCCCTCGGACTAGCGGGAGTTACAATGAGCAGTTCTTC. Its translation is CASSPRTSGSYNEQFF.